The clone carrying this T cell receptor (beta chain) was counted only a few times. One end of the junction varies from germline; a read error may be responsible. Construction of the TCRbeta library involved unique molecular identifiers. TCRdb reanalysed the PCR reads using MiXCR and keeps one entry per CDR3 protein. The table includes about 610,000 distinct CDR3 sequences, over 9.5% detected once. This record belongs to a study of T-cell reconstitution after alpha-beta-depleted transplantation in children. This CDR3 comprises 11 residues. In germline, CDR1 is SGHTA, CDR2 FQGNSA. The chain links TRBV7-2 to TRBJ2-1; D possibly corresponds to TRBD2 (6 bases). Sequences were derived from PBMCs from the stem cell graft donor, sampled from the stem cell graft. The receptor comes from a human donor who donated a stem cell graft to a child with acute myeloid leukemia. The CDR3 sequence is CASSSSPGAKF. The CDR3 DNA reads TGTGCCAGCAGCTCGTCACCGGGAGCGAAGTTC.